This T cell receptor (beta chain) was sequenced in a study of Ad26.COV2.S vaccination and SARS-CoV-2 variants. Germline assignment: CDR1 SGHTA and CDR2 FQGTGA. V gave up 5 bases and J gave up 1 base, with 17 bases separating them. CDR3 length: 16 amino acids. Noted treatment: roughly 19 received Ad26.COV2.S at low or high dose, single or two shots; about 5 received placebo; per-sample allocation not given. Day 63 following the first vaccine or placebo injection was when the samples were taken. This table comes from immunoSEQ multiplex PCR, and its TCRdb copy is limited to in-frame clones, with some not included. The repertoire consists of over 450,000 clones, with 89% occurring once and the leading ten covering 1.7%.

V gene TRBV7-3 combines with J gene TRBJ1-1; a weak D match, TRBD1 (5 bases). Specimen: peripheral blood, collected in a trial of Ad26.COV2.S vaccine versus placebo. The source is a person between 18 and 65 years old who received the Ad26.COV2.S COVID-19 vaccine or a placebo. The CDR3 sequence is CASSPRGRAANTEAFF. In DNA, the CDR3 is TGTGCCAGCAGCCCGCGGGGCAGGGCGGCGAACACTGAAGCTTTCTTT.